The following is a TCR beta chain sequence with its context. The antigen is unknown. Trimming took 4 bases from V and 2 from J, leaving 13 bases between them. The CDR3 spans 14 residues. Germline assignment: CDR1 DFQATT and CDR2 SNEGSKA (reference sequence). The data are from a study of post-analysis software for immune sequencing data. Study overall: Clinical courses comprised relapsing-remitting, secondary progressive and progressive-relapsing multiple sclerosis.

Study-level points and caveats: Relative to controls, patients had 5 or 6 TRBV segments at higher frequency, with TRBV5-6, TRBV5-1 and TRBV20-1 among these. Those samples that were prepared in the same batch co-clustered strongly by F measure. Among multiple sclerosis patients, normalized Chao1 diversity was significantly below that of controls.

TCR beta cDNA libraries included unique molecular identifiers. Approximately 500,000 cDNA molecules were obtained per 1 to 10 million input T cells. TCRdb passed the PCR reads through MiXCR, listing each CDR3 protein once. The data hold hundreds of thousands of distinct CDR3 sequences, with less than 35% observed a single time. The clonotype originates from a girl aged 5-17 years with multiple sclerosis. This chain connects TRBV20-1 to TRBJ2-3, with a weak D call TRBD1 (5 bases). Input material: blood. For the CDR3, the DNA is TGCAGTGCTACCCAGGGCGGATACACAGATACGCAGTATTTT. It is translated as CSATQGGYTDTQYF.